This is a list of T cell receptor beta chains from one sample in a study of blood T cell repertoires in COVID-19. Clones were read by immunoSEQ multiplex PCR, and TCRdb kept only the in-frame ones, dropping some. The sample has 250,000 or so clones, about 90% seen once. Material: peripheral blood. The receptors stem from a man aged 60-69 years with acute or convalescent COVID-19. The CDR3 runs from the conserved cysteine through the conserved F or W. A D gene is named only where the DNA matches it firmly. The size entry is marked missing in some rows and otherwise reads once, few, many or a size class.

j_call: TRBJ1-5
d_call: TRBD1
v_call: TRBV19
clone_size: .
cdr3_aa: CASSTDRDQPQHF
cdr3_nt: TGTGCCAGTAGTACAGACAGGGATCAGCCCCAGCATTTT

j_call: TRBJ2-7
d_call: .
v_call: TRBV7-9
clone_size: .
cdr3_aa: CASSSSLELEQYF
cdr3_nt: TGTGCCAGCAGCTCTTCACTTGAGTTGGAGCAGTACTTC

j_call: TRBJ1-1
d_call: TRBD1
v_call: TRBV29-1
clone_size: .
cdr3_aa: CSVDSFGTGVNTEAFF
cdr3_nt: TGCAGCGTGGATAGTTTCGGGACAGGGGTTAACACTGAAGCTTTCTTT

j_call: TRBJ1-5
d_call: .
v_call: TRBV7-2
clone_size: .
cdr3_aa: CASSPESGLSNQPQHF
cdr3_nt: TGTGCCAGCAGCCCAGAGAGCGGACTTAGCAATCAGCCCCAGCATTTT

j_call: TRBJ1-2
d_call: .
v_call: TRBV19
clone_size: .
cdr3_aa: CASSIEESWGGYTF
cdr3_nt: TGTGCCAGTAGTATAGAGGAGTCCTGGGGCGGCTACACCTTC

j_call: TRBJ2-3
d_call: .
v_call: TRBV6-5
clone_size: .
cdr3_aa: CASRDTTDTQYF
cdr3_nt: TGTGCCAGCCGGGACACCACAGATACGCAGTATTTT

j_call: TRBJ1-2
d_call: .
v_call: TRBV5-8
clone_size: once
cdr3_aa: CASSAVADLYGYTF
cdr3_nt: TGTGCCAGCAGCGCCGTGGCGGATCTTTATGGCTACACCTTC

j_call: TRBJ2-7
d_call: TRBD2
v_call: TRBV20-1
clone_size: .
cdr3_aa: CSASGREVSYEQYF
cdr3_nt: TGCAGTGCTAGTGGGCGGGAGGTGTCCTACGAGCAGTACTTC

j_call: TRBJ2-7
d_call: TRBD1
v_call: TRBV30
clone_size: .
cdr3_aa: CAWSRDRYEQYF
cdr3_nt: TGTGCCTGGAGCCGGGACAGGTACGAGCAGTACTTC

j_call: TRBJ1-1
d_call: .
v_call: TRBV28
clone_size: .
cdr3_aa: CASSFSFGSTEAFF
cdr3_nt: TGTGCCAGCAGTTTCTCATTTGGGAGCACTGAAGCTTTCTTT

j_call: TRBJ1-6
d_call: .
v_call: TRBV7-8
clone_size: .
cdr3_aa: CASSTSRGSYNSPLHF
cdr3_nt: TGTGCCAGCAGCACCTCCAGGGGCTCCTATAATTCACCCCTCCACTTT

j_call: TRBJ2-2
d_call: .
v_call: TRBV14
clone_size: .
cdr3_aa: CASSQGWARRGSGELFF
cdr3_nt: TGTGCCAGCAGCCAAGGTTGGGCCCGAAGGGGGTCCGGGGAGCTGTTTTTT

j_call: TRBJ1-2
d_call: TRBD1
v_call: TRBV7-2
clone_size: .
cdr3_aa: CASSGQGALHGYTF
cdr3_nt: TGTGCCAGCAGCGGACAGGGGGCGCTTCATGGCTACACCTTC

j_call: TRBJ2-2
d_call: .
v_call: TRBV5-1
clone_size: few
cdr3_aa: CASSLGLDAGELFF
cdr3_nt: TGCGCCAGCAGCTTGGGGCTAGATGCTGGGGAGCTGTTTTTT

j_call: TRBJ1-5
d_call: .
v_call: TRBV6-5
clone_size: .
cdr3_aa: CASSYSSPGDQPQHF
cdr3_nt: TGTGCCAGCAGTTACTCGAGTCCCGGTGATCAGCCCCAGCATTTT

j_call: TRBJ2-1
d_call: TRBD2
v_call: TRBV4-3
clone_size: .
cdr3_aa: CASSLAGGSNEQFF
cdr3_nt: TGCGCCAGCAGTTTAGCGGGAGGATCTAATGAGCAGTTCTTC

j_call: TRBJ1-4
d_call: .
v_call: TRBV5-6
clone_size: .
cdr3_aa: CASSLDREDEKLFF
cdr3_nt: TGTGCCAGCAGCTTGGACAGGGAAGACGAAAAACTGTTTTTT

j_call: TRBJ1-1
d_call: .
v_call: TRBV11-3
clone_size: few
cdr3_aa: CASTPGRGNTEAFF
cdr3_nt: TGTGCCAGCACCCCCGGTCGTGGGAACACTGAAGCTTTCTTT

j_call: TRBJ2-2
d_call: TRBD2
v_call: TRBV10-3
clone_size: .
cdr3_aa: CAISAGGPTATGELFF
cdr3_nt: TGTGCCATCTCGGCGGGAGGGCCCACGGCGACCGGGGAGCTGTTTTTT

j_call: TRBJ2-1
d_call: TRBD2
v_call: TRBV6-2/TRBV6-3
clone_size: .
cdr3_aa: CASSYGGTSVYNEQFF
cdr3_nt: TGTGCCAGCAGTTATGGCGGGACTAGCGTATACAATGAGCAGTTCTTC

j_call: TRBJ1-5
d_call: .
v_call: TRBV7-2
clone_size: .
cdr3_aa: CASSYRASNQPQHF
cdr3_nt: TGTGCCAGCAGTTACAGGGCGAGCAATCAGCCCCAGCATTTT

j_call: TRBJ1-1
d_call: .
v_call: TRBV11-2
clone_size: .
cdr3_aa: CASIFRARGTEAFF
cdr3_nt: TGTGCCAGCATCTTTCGGGCGCGGGGCACTGAAGCTTTCTTT

j_call: TRBJ2-7
d_call: .
v_call: TRBV5-1
clone_size: .
cdr3_aa: CASSLEAQSYEQYF
cdr3_nt: TGCGCCAGCAGCTTGGAAGCCCAATCCTACGAGCAGTACTTC

j_call: TRBJ2-5
d_call: .
v_call: TRBV20-1
clone_size: .
cdr3_aa: CSAPRQETQYF
cdr3_nt: TGCAGTGCTCCCCGCCAAGAGACCCAGTACTTC

j_call: TRBJ1-1
d_call: .
v_call: TRBV4-1
clone_size: few
cdr3_aa: CASSQEPPIWGGMRDTEAFF
cdr3_nt: TGCGCCAGCAGCCAAGAACCCCCCATATGGGGGGGTATGAGAGACACTGAAGCTTTCTTT

j_call: TRBJ1-6
d_call: .
v_call: TRBV9
clone_size: .
cdr3_aa: CASSVRGSQSNSPLHF
cdr3_nt: TGTGCCAGCAGCGTAAGGGGCAGCCAATCTAATTCACCCCTCCACTTT

j_call: TRBJ1-2
d_call: TRBD1
v_call: TRBV27
clone_size: .
cdr3_aa: CASSLRGQTYGYTF
cdr3_nt: TGTGCCAGCAGTCTAAGGGGACAGACCTATGGCTACACCTTC

j_call: TRBJ1-1
d_call: TRBD1
v_call: TRBV25-1
clone_size: .
cdr3_aa: CASSGTGTLNTEAFF
cdr3_nt: TGTGCCAGCAGTGGGACAGGGACACTGAACACTGAAGCTTTCTTT

j_call: TRBJ2-6
d_call: .
v_call: TRBV5-1
clone_size: .
cdr3_aa: CASSLAISGANVLTF
cdr3_nt: TGCGCCAGCAGCTTGGCTATCTCTGGGGCCAACGTCCTGACTTTC

j_call: TRBJ2-1
d_call: .
v_call: TRBV7-9
clone_size: .
cdr3_aa: CASSVSGSSYNEQFF
cdr3_nt: TGTGCCAGCAGCGTATCAGGTAGCTCCTACAATGAGCAGTTCTTC

j_call: TRBJ1-2
d_call: .
v_call: TRBV11-3
clone_size: .
cdr3_aa: CASSAGYYGYTF
cdr3_nt: TGTGCCAGCAGCGCGGGGTACTATGGCTACACCTTC

j_call: TRBJ1-1
d_call: TRBD1
v_call: TRBV6-6
clone_size: .
cdr3_aa: CASSNPDRGPTTEAFF
cdr3_nt: TGTGCCAGCAGTAACCCGGACAGGGGTCCCACCACTGAAGCTTTCTTT

j_call: TRBJ1-4
d_call: .
v_call: TRBV10-3
clone_size: few
cdr3_aa: CAISEHRVRGDEKLFF
cdr3_nt: TGTGCCATCAGTGAACACAGGGTACGGGGCGATGAAAAACTGTTTTTT

j_call: TRBJ2-5
d_call: .
v_call: TRBV2
clone_size: .
cdr3_aa: CASSVRLRETQYF
cdr3_nt: TGTGCCAGCAGTGTCAGGTTGAGAGAGACCCAGTACTTC

j_call: TRBJ2-7
d_call: .
v_call: TRBV6-5
clone_size: once
cdr3_aa: CASSYWEGGSVEQYF
cdr3_nt: TGTGCCAGCAGTTACTGGGAAGGAGGAAGCGTCGAGCAGTACTTC

j_call: TRBJ1-1
d_call: TRBD1
v_call: TRBV10-2
clone_size: .
cdr3_aa: CASRESRGEAFF
cdr3_nt: TGCGCCAGCAGAGAAAGCAGGGGGGAAGCTTTCTTT

j_call: TRBJ1-5
d_call: .
v_call: TRBV5-1
clone_size: .
cdr3_aa: CASSPGRGNQPQHF
cdr3_nt: TGCGCCAGCAGCCCCGGCAGGGGTAATCAGCCCCAGCATTTT

j_call: TRBJ2-3
d_call: TRBD2
v_call: TRBV28
clone_size: .
cdr3_aa: CASRSGRADTQYF
cdr3_nt: TGTGCCAGTCGAAGCGGGAGGGCAGATACGCAGTATTTT

j_call: TRBJ1-1
d_call: TRBD1
v_call: TRBV10-3
clone_size: .
cdr3_aa: CAISEKTGGRNTEAFF
cdr3_nt: TGTGCCATCAGTGAGAAGACAGGGGGCAGGAACACTGAAGCTTTCTTT

j_call: TRBJ1-4
d_call: .
v_call: TRBV25-1
clone_size: .
cdr3_aa: CASSQPRQLSGSEKLFF
cdr3_nt: TGTGCCAGCAGCCAGCCCAGACAACTTAGCGGGAGTGAAAAACTGTTTTTT

j_call: TRBJ2-1
d_call: .
v_call: TRBV9
clone_size: .
cdr3_aa: CASSVDLNEQFF
cdr3_nt: TGTGCCAGCAGCGTGGACTTGAATGAGCAGTTCTTC

j_call: TRBJ1-2
d_call: TRBD1
v_call: TRBV19
clone_size: .
cdr3_aa: CASSSRDRRGGYTF
cdr3_nt: TGTGCCAGTAGTAGCCGGGACAGGAGAGGTGGCTACACCTTC

j_call: TRBJ1-1
d_call: .
v_call: TRBV27
clone_size: .
cdr3_aa: CASSLGEFYEAFF
cdr3_nt: TGTGCCAGCAGTTTGGGAGAGTTTTATGAAGCTTTCTTT

j_call: TRBJ1-5
d_call: .
v_call: TRBV5-6
clone_size: .
cdr3_aa: CASSFRDGQPQHF
cdr3_nt: TGTGCCAGCAGCTTCAGGGATGGACAGCCCCAGCATTTT

j_call: TRBJ1-2
d_call: TRBD1
v_call: TRBV7-9
clone_size: .
cdr3_aa: CASSLGQDYGYTF
cdr3_nt: TGTGCCAGCAGCCTAGGACAGGACTATGGCTACACCTTC